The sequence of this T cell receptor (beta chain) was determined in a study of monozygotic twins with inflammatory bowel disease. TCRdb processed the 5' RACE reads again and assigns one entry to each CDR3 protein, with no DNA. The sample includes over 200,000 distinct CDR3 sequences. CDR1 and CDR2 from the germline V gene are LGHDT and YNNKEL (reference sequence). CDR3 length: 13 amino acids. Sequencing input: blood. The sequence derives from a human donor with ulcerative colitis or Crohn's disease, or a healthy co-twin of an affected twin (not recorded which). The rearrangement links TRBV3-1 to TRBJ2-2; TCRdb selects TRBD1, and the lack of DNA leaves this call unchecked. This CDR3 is CATSGQGAGELFF.